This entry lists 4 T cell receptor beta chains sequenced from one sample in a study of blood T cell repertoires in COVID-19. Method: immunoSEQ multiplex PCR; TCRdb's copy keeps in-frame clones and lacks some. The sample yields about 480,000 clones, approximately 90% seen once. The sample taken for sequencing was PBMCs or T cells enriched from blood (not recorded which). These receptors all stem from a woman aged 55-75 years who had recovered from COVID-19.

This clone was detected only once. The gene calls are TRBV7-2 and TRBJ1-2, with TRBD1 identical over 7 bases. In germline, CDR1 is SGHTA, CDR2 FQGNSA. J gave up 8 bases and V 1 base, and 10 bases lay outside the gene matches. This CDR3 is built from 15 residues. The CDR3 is CASSLGPGQLWGYTF. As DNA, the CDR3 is TGTGCCAGCAGCTTAGGCCCGGGACAGCTTTGGGGCTACACCTTC. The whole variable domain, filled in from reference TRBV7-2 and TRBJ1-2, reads GAGVSQSPSNKVTEKGKDVELRCDPISGHTALYWYRQSLGQGLEFLIYFQGNSAPDKSGLPSDRFSAERTGGSVSTLTIQRTQQEDSAVYLCASSLGPGQLWGYTFGSGTRLTVV.

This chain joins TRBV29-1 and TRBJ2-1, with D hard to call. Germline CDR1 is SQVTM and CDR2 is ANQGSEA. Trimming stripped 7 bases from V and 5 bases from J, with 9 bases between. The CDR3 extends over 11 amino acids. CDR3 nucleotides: TGCAGCGCCAGAAATGACAATGAGCAGTTCTTC. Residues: CSARNDNEQFF.

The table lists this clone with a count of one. CDR3 DNA: TGCGCCAGCAGCTTGGAGGGAGGTTACTATGGCTACACCTTC. Translation: CASSLEGGYYGYTF. The rearrangement links TRBV5-1 to TRBJ1-2; D not certain. Trimming left V 0 bases short and J 3 bases short, with 9 bases between. This CDR3 is built from 14 residues. CDR1 and CDR2 (germline): SGHRS, YFSETQ. Full variable domain (remainder filled in from reference TRBV5-1 and TRBJ1-2): KAGVTQTPRYLIKTRGQQVTLSCSPISGHRSVSWYQQTPGQGLQFLFEYFSETQRNKGNFPGRFSGRQFSNSRSEMNVSTLELGDSALYLCASSLEGGYYGYTFGSGTRLTVV.

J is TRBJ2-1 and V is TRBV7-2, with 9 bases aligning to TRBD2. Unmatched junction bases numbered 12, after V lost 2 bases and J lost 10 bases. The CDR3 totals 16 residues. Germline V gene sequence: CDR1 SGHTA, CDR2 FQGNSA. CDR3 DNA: TGTGCCAGCAGCTTAATCCACCATGGCGGGGGGGCGGAGCAGTTCTTC. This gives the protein CASSLIHHGGGAEQFF.